This T cell receptor beta chain was retrieved from a study of T-cell reconstitution after alpha-beta-depleted transplantation in children. Overall study findings and caveats: Once a year had passed after transplant, T-cell counts and diversity came mostly from newly produced T cells. Surviving recipient T cells and thymic progenitors produced the high day-60 TCRbeta diversity seen in some patients.

Notes on this clonotype: Its antigen is unknown.

Unique molecular identifiers were incorporated into the prepared TCRbeta library. Each CDR3 protein is one row after TCRdb ran MiXCR on the PCR reads. The sample includes approximately 190,000 distinct CDR3 sequences, about 8.4% of them seen just once. The CDR3 contains 15 residues. V lost 2 bases and J 10 bases, leaving 18 bases between the germline ends. CDR1 is DFQATT and CDR2 is SNEGSKA in the germline V gene (reference sequence). Source: PBMCs, mostly from graft donor cells, taken 360 days after TCRalphabeta/CD19-depleted stem cell transplant. V is TRBV20-1 and J is TRBJ1-6; no reliable D call. This receptor was identified in a male patient between 2 and 9 years old who had a stem cell transplant for acute myeloid leukemia, so the T cells may come from the graft donor. CDR3 loop: CSARSIGSLTSPLHF. CDR3 nucleotides: TGCAGTGCTAGATCAATCGGGAGTCTCACCTCACCCCTCCACTTT.